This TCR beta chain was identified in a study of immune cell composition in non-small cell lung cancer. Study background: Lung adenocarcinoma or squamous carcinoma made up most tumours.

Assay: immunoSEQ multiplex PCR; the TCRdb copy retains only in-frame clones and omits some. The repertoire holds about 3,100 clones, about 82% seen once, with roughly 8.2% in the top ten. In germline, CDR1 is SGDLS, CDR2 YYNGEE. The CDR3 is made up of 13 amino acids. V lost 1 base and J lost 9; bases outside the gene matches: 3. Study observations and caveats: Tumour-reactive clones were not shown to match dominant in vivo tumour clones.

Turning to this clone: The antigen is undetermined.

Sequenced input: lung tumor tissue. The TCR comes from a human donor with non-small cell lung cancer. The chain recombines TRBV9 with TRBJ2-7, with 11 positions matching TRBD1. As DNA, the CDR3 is TGTGCCAGCAGCGTAACTGGACAGGGGGCGCAGTACTTC. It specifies CASSVTGQGAQYF.